These 9 T cell receptor beta chains originate from one sample sequenced in a study of T cell repertoires in cytomegalovirus infection. TCRdb fed the reads into MiXCR, producing one record per CDR3 protein. The sample contains a few hundred thousand distinct CDR3 sequences, 30% to 40% of which appear only once. Their recognized antigens are unknown. The material sequenced was cultured PBMCs, taken from culture after CMV antigen stimulation. The receptor set was obtained from a human donor in good health (CMV status not recorded). Some clones in this sample may be carry-over from other donors' samples.

The chain is built from TRBV12-3 or TRBV12-4 and TRBJ2-1; D unresolved. The CDR3 consists of 16 residues. V lost 1 base and J 1 base, leaving 11 bases between the germline ends. CDR3: CASSLEGRISYNEQFF. CDR3 DNA sequence: TGTGCCAGCAGTTTAGAGGGCCGGATATCCTACAATGAGCAGTTCTTC.

The chain couples TRBV27 to TRBJ2-1; D call uncertain. This CDR3 spans 18 amino acids. Per the germline V gene, CDR1 is MNHEY and CDR2 is SMNVEV (reference sequence). The V end was cut by 0 bases, the J end by 8 bases, with 23 bases between. Here the CDR3 DNA reads TGTGCCAGCAGTTTATCGATCCCAGTTAAGTCGCGGTTGGATGAGCAGTTCTTC. The encoded protein is CASSLSIPVKSRLDEQFF.

This clonotype was observed a handful of times. In DNA form, the CDR3 reads TGTGCCAGCAGTCCTCGGACTAGCGATGAGCAGTACTTC. It specifies CASSPRTSDEQYF. The chain employs TRBV28 and TRBJ2-7, with 9 bases identical to TRBD2. Per the germline V gene, CDR1 is MDHEN and CDR2 is SYDVKM. With V trimmed by 5 bases and J by 7 bases, 6 bases remained unmatched. The CDR3 extends over 13 amino acids.

V and J are TRBV28 and TRBJ2-1; 8 bases align to TRBD2. The length of the CDR3 is 15 residues. The J segment lost 9 bases and the V segment lost 5 bases, leaving 12 bases of the junction unmatched. Germline assignment: CDR1 MDHEN and CDR2 SYDVKM. DNA of the CDR3: TGTGCCAGCAGTAGAGCGGGAGTAGTGGGGGGTGAGCAGTTCTTC. Translation gives CASSRAGVVGGEQFF.

The chain recombines TRBV27 with TRBJ1-2, with D unclear. The V and J ends lost 2 bases and 4 bases respectively, with 11 bases between them. CDR1 and CDR2 from the germline V gene are MNHEY and SMNVEV (reference sequence). This CDR3 has 14 residues. The CDR3 DNA follows: TGTGCCAGCAGTTTAAAGGGTGGGAGCTATGGCTACACCTTC. This translates into CASSLKGGSYGYTF.

This chain connects TRBV14 to TRBJ1-2; a possible D gene is TRBD1 (5 bases). The CDR3 has 14 amino acids. Looked up from germline, CDR1 is SGHDN and CDR2 is FVKESK. The ends were cut back, 5 bases at V and 8 bases at J, with 18 bases in the middle. This CDR3 is CASSTRERSKGYTF. CDR3 coding DNA: TGTGCCAGCAGCACCAGGGAGCGGTCGAAAGGCTACACCTTC.

The chain couples TRBV19 to TRBJ2-3, with D possibly matching TRBD2 (6 bases). The V end lost 4 bases, the J end lost 5 bases, and 16 bases lay between the germline ends. The CDR3 length is 15 residues. The V gene's germline CDR1 is LNHDA and CDR2 SQIVND (reference sequence). The CDR3 protein is CASSNGRLWGDTQYF. Written as DNA, the CDR3 is TGTGCCAGTAGTAACGGGAGATTATGGGGAGATACGCAGTATTTT.

This chain joins TRBV6-6 and TRBJ2-1, with a weak D call TRBD1 (5 bases). Trimming pared 0 bases from V and 6 bases from J, leaving 18 bases between. The CDR3 is 17 residues long. Germline CDR1 and CDR2: MNHNY and SVGAGI (reference sequence). The DNA of the CDR3 is TGTGCCAGCAGTTACTCCGTCAGAAGGGGTTGGGGCAATGAGCAGTTCTTC. Translation: CASSYSVRRGWGNEQFF.

This clonotype was detected many times. The genes are TRBV7-2 and TRBJ1-2; the match to TRBD1 covers 7 bases. With V trimmed by 3 bases and J by 8 bases, 12 bases remained unmatched. The CDR3 is made up of 15 amino acids. CDR1 is SGHTA and CDR2 is FQGNSA in the germline V gene. In DNA, the CDR3 is TGTGCCAGCAGCTTCGCCGGGACAGAGAAAGGCGGCTACACCTTC. It codes for CASSFAGTEKGGYTF.